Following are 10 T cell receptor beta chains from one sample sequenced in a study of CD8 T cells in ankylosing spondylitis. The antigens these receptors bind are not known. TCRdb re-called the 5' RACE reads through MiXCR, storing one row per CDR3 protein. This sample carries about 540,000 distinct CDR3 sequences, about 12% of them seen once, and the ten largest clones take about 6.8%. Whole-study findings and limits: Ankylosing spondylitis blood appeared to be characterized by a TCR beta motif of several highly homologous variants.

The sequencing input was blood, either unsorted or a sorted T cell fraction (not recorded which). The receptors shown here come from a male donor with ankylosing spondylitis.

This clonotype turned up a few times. The CDR3 DNA is TGTGCCAGTAGTTCGGGAGGACAGGGGATAAACACCGGGGAGCTGTTTTTT. This sequence encodes CASSSGGQGINTGELFF. The chain employs TRBV19 and TRBJ2-2, with 9 bases that match TRBD1. Trimming at V came to 5 bases and at J to 2 bases, leaving 9 bases not matched to a gene. Germline V gene lookup returns CDR1 LNHDA and CDR2 SQIVND (reference sequence). The CDR3 sequence is 17 residues long. The full variable domain, completed using reference TRBV19 and TRBJ2-2, is DGGITQSPKYLFRKEGQNVTLSCEQNLNHDAMYWYRQDPGQGLRLIYYSQIVNDFQKGDIAEGYSVSREKKESFPLTVTSAQKNPTAFYLCASSSGGQGINTGELFFGEGSRLTVL.

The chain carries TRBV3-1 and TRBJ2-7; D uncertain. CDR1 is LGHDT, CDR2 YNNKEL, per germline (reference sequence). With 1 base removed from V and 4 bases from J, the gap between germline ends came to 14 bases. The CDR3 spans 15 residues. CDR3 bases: TGTGCCAGCAGCCAAGCTGTGAATTCCTTTTACGAGCAGTACTTC. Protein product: CASSQAVNSFYEQYF.

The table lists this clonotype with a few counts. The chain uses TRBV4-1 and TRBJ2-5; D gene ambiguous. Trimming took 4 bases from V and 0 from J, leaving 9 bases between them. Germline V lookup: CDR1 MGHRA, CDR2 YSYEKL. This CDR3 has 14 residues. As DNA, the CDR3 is TGCGCCAGCAGCCCTGGGCCGTACCAAGAGACCCAGTACTTC. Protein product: CASSPGPYQETQYF.

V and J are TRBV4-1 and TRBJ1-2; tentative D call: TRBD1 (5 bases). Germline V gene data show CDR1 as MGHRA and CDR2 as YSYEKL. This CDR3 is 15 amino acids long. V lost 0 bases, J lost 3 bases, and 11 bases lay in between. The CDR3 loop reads CASSQEIGVDYGYTF. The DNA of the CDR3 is TGCGCCAGCAGCCAAGAGATAGGGGTTGACTATGGCTACACCTTC.

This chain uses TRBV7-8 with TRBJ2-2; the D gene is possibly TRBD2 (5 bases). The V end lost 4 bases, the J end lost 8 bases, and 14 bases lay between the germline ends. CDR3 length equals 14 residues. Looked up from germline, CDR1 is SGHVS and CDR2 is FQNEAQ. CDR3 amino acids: CASSSGSGWGELFF. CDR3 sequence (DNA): TGTGCCAGCAGCTCTGGGAGCGGTTGGGGGGAGCTGTTTTTT.

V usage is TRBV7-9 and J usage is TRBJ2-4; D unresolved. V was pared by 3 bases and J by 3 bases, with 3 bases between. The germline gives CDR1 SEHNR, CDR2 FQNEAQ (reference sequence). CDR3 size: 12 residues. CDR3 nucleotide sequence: TGTGCCAGCAGCTTTGGCAAAAACATTCAGTACTTC. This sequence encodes CASSFGKNIQYF.

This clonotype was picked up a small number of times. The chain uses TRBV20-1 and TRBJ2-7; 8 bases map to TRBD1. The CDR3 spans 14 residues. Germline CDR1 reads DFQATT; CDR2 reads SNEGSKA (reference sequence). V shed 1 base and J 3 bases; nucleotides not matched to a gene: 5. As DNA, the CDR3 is TGCAGTGCTAGAGGACAGGGGATTCTCTACGAGCAGTACTTC. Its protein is CSARGQGILYEQYF.

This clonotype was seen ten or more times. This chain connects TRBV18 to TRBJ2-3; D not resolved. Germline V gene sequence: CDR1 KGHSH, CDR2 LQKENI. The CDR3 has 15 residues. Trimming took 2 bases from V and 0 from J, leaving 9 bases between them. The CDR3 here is CASSPDGASTDTQYF. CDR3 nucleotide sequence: TGTGCCAGCTCACCAGACGGTGCTAGCACAGATACGCAGTATTTT.

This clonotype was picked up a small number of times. The chain's CDR3 is CASSPGEATEAFF. The CDR3 DNA sequence: TGTGCCAGCAGCCCCGGGGAGGCCACTGAAGCTTTCTTT. The chain carries TRBV11-2 and TRBJ1-1; D gene unclear. The CDR3 runs to 13 residues. With 5 bases removed from V and 4 bases from J, the gap between germline ends came to 11 bases. Germline V gives CDR1 SGHAT, CDR2 FQNNGV.

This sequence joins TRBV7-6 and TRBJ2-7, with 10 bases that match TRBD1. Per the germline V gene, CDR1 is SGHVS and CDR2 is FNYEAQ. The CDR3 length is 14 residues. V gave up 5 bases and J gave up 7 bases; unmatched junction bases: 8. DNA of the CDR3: TGTGCCAGCAGCCTCCGGGACAGGGGTTTAGAGCAGTACTTC. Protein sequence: CASSLRDRGLEQYF.